One and the same sample provided the 9 T cell receptor beta chains below, sequenced in a study of blood T cell repertoires in COVID-19 (dated by TCRdb to between 2020 and 2021). Library preparation was by the immunoSEQ multiplex PCR assay. Not all clones reach the TCRdb copy of this immuneACCESS table, which keeps in-frame sequences only. Checked studies attribute under half of the gap to unresolved V genes and leave the rest unexplained. In this sample the table shows 350,000 to 400,000 clones, approximately 90% of which occur a single time. Together, the top ten hold 0.9% to 1% of the sample. The sequenced sample consisted of PBMCs or T cells enriched from blood (not recorded which). The receptors originated from a woman aged 30 to 39 with acute COVID-19.

There are a few counts of this clone. This rearrangement joins TRBV2 to TRBJ1-5; the D is unclear. Trimming took 8 bases from V and 4 from J, leaving 9 bases between them. The CDR3 spans 12 residues. Germline lookup yields CDR1 SNHLY and CDR2 FYNNEI. The chain's CDR3 is CASGLFNQPQHF. In DNA, the CDR3 is TGTGCCAGCGGCCTTTTTAATCAGCCCCAGCATTTT.

The gene calls are TRBV21-1 and TRBJ2-5; TRBD1 reflects the table's D call only, with no check against the DNA. TRBV21-1 is a known pseudogene. The CDR3 loop spans 13 amino acids. CDR3 loop: CGQGAVSGETQYF. In DNA, the CDR3 is TGTGGGCAGGGGGCGGTTTCAGGGGAGACCCAGTACTTC.

The chain recombines TRBV5-1 with TRBJ2-1, with D possibly TRBD1 on 5 matching bases. V shed 4 bases and J shed 0 bases, with 14 bases lying between them. The CDR3 is made up of 16 amino acids. Germline-derived CDR1 and CDR2 are SGHRS and YFSETQ. The CDR3 loop reads CASSVDSISSYNEQFF. In nucleotides, the CDR3 is TGCGCCAGCAGCGTCGACAGTATTAGCTCCTACAATGAGCAGTTCTTC. The full variable domain, rest sourced from reference TRBV5-1 and TRBJ2-1, is KAGVTQTPRYLIKTRGQQVTLSCSPISGHRSVSWYQQTPGQGLQFLFEYFSETQRNKGNFPGRFSGRQFSNSRSEMNVSTLELGDSALYLCASSVDSISSYNEQFFGPGTRLTVL.

In this sample, this clone turned up once. The chain is built from TRBV11-1 and TRBJ2-1, with D possibly matching TRBD2 (6 bases). This CDR3 is 14 amino acids long. The V gene lost 6 bases and the J gene lost 4 bases, with 13 bases spanning the gap. Germline lookup yields CDR1 SGHAT and CDR2 FQDESV (reference sequence). The CDR3 loop is CASRRDLVYNEQFF. The DNA of the CDR3 is TGTGCCAGCAGGCGGGACTTAGTTTACAATGAGCAGTTCTTC.

The rearrangement joins TRBV27 to TRBJ1-2, with TRBD1 matching over 9 bases. This CDR3 has 15 residues. V was pared by 4 bases and J by 7 bases, with 10 bases of the junction left unmatched. Germline V CDR1 and CDR2: MNHEY, SMNVEV (reference sequence). Here the CDR3 DNA reads TGTGCCAGCAGTTCTCCGGGACAGGGAGCATCTGGCTACACCTTC. Protein sequence: CASSSPGQGASGYTF.

The chain joins TRBV30 to TRBJ1-1; TRBD1 matches 9 bases. The CDR3 runs to 13 residues. Per germline, CDR1 GTSNPN and CDR2 SVGIG (reference sequence). J gave up 5 bases and V 5 bases, and 6 bases lay outside the gene matches. The CDR3 spells CAWFGDRVTEAFF. The CDR3 nucleotides are TGTGCCTGGTTCGGGGACAGGGTGACTGAAGCTTTCTTT.

The CDR3 DNA reads as TGTGCCAGCAGCCATAATCGACAGGAGCGGGGCTACACCTTC. Translated, it gives CASSHNRQERGYTF. The chain uses TRBV7-9 and TRBJ1-2, with D possibly TRBD1 on 6 matching bases. Germline V gives CDR1 SEHNR, CDR2 FQNEAQ (reference sequence). Trimming left V 5 bases short and J 8 bases short, with 18 bases between. CDR3 length equals 14 residues.

This clone has just one count. The V and J genes are TRBV2 and TRBJ2-1, with 7 bases identical to TRBD1. J was trimmed by 9 bases and V by 6 bases; bases with no gene match: 11. Germline V gene sequence: CDR1 SNHLY, CDR2 FYNNEI. This CDR3 has 14 residues. The CDR3 nucleotides read TGTGCCAGCAGCCTAGGGGGCAATATCGGTGAGCAGTTCTTC. Translating it yields CASSLGGNIGEQFF.

The chain uses TRBV7-6 and TRBJ1-2, with 11 nucleotides matching TRBD1. This CDR3 spans 14 amino acids. J was trimmed by 6 bases and V by 5 bases; bases with no gene match: 5. Germline CDR1 is SGHVS and CDR2 is FNYEAQ. CDR3 residues: CASSRGTGGDGYTF. In DNA form, the CDR3 reads TGTGCCAGCAGCCGCGGGACAGGGGGTGATGGCTACACCTTC.